This entry describes one TCR beta chain. The antigen is not known. The record originates from a study of T cell responses to AZD1222 COVID-19 vaccine. Overall study findings and caveats: Spike was spanned by vaccine-associated CD4 TCRs, with dominance at 160-218 and 743-854.

V lost 0 bases to trimming and J lost 4 bases, with 13 bases between them. In germline, CDR1 is LGHNA, CDR2 YSLEER. The CDR3 loop spans 16 amino acids. Measured with immunoSEQ multiplex PCR; TCRdb has only the in-frame clones, and not every one. The data hold 110,000 or so clones, with approximately 89% observed a single time. This rearrangement joins TRBV4-3 to TRBJ1-3, with D perhaps matching TRBD1 (5 bases). The source material was peripheral blood, sampled 28 days after the second AZD1222 dose. The sequence was obtained from an adult who received the AZD1222 COVID-19 vaccine. For the CDR3, the DNA is TGCGCCAGCAGCCAAGATTTCGGGGCCCCCGGAAACACCATATATTTT. Protein product: CASSQDFGAPGNTIYF.